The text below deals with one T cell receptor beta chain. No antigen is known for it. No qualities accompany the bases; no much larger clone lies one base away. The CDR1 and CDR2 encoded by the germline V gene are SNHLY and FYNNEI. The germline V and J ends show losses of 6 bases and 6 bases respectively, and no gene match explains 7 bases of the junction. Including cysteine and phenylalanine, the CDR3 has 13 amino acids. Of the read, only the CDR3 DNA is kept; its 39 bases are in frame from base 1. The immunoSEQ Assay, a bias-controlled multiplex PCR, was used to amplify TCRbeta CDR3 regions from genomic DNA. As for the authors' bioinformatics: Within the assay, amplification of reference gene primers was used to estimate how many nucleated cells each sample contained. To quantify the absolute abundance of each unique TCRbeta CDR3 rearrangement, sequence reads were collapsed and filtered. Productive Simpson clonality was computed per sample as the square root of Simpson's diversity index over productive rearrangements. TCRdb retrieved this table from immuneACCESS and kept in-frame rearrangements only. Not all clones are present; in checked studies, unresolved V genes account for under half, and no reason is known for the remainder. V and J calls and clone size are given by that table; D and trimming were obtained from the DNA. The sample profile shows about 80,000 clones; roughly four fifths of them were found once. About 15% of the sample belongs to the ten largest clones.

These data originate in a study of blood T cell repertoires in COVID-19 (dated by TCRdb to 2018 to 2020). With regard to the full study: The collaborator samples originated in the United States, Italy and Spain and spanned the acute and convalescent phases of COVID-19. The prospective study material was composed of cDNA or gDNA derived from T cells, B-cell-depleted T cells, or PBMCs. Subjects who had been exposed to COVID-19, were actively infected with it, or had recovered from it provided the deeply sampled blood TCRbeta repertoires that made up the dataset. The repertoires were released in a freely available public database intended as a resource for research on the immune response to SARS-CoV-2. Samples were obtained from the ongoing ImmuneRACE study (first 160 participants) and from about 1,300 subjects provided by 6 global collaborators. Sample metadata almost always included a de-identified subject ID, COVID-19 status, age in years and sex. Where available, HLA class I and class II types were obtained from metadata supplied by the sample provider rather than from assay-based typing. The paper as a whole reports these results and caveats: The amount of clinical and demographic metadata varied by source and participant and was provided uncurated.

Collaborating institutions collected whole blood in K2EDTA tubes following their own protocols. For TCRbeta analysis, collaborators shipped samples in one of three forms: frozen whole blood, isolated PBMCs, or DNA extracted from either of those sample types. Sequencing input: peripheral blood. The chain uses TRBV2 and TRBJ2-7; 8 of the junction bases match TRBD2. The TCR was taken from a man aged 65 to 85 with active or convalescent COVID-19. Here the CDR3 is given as CASRGLVRSEQYF. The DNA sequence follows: TGTGCCAGCAGGGGACTAGTGAGGTCCGAGCAGTACTTC.